The 19 T cell receptor beta chains listed next were all sequenced from one sample in a study of T cells after yellow fever vaccination. TCRdb recomputed calls from the 5' RACE reads with MiXCR, one row per CDR3 protein. The profile shows approximately 240,000 distinct CDR3 sequences, roughly 4% of them singletons. The sample consisted of PBMCs, taken 15 days after the yellow fever booster vaccination. All receptors come from a man aged 18 to 30 who received the YFV17D yellow fever vaccine.

The table lists this clonotype with many counts. The rearrangement uses TRBV12-3 or TRBV12-4 and TRBJ2-5; D is uncertain. This CDR3 is 15 amino acids long. V shed 0 bases and J shed 1 base, with 9 bases lying between them. The DNA of the CDR3 is TGTGCCAGCAGTTTAGCGCTGGGCAGCCAAGAGACCCAGTACTTC. Translated: CASSLALGSQETQYF.

This clonotype appeared many times. The gene calls are TRBV6-2 or TRBV6-3 and TRBJ1-1; D is undetermined. This CDR3 is built from 14 residues. The V gene's germline CDR1 is MNHEY and CDR2 SVGEGT. Between the trimmed V and J ends, which lost 0 bases and 4 bases, there was a span of 9 bases. The CDR3 DNA sequence: TGTGCCAGCAGTTACTCGACTTTGGGCACTGAAGCTTTCTTT. Its protein product is CASSYSTLGTEAFF.

This chain uses TRBV3-1 with TRBJ1-6, with D hard to call. Germline V gives CDR1 LGHDT, CDR2 YNNKEL (reference sequence). The CDR3 consists of 15 residues. V lost 7 bases and J 6 bases, leaving 16 bases between the germline ends. This CDR3 is CASTIGGQGNSPLHF. The CDR3 DNA reads TGTGCCAGCACCATCGGCGGGCAAGGTAATTCACCCCTCCACTTT.

In its sample, this clonotype was seen many times. V and J are TRBV7-3 and TRBJ2-3; a possible D gene is TRBD1 (6 bases). This CDR3 region has 14 residues. V lost 1 base and J 2 bases, leaving 7 bases between the germline ends. CDR1 SGHTA and CDR2 FQGTGA come from the germline V gene. The CDR3 loop reads CASSLRQATDTQYF. CDR3 DNA: TGTGCCAGCAGCTTAAGACAGGCCACAGATACGCAGTATTTT.

In this sample, this clonotype turned up many times. This chain links TRBV29-1 with TRBJ1-2; D unclear. V lost 3 bases to trimming and J lost 5 bases, with 10 bases between them. The CDR3 spans 12 residues. CDR1 and CDR2 (germline): SQVTM, ANQGSEA. The CDR3 DNA reads as TGCAGCGTTGATTTTGGGATTTATGGCTACACCTTC. It yields the protein CSVDFGIYGYTF.

This clonotype was seen at least ten times. V and J are TRBV10-3 and TRBJ2-3, with 8 positions matching TRBD2. The CDR3 consists of 18 residues. J lost 4 bases, V lost 0 bases, and 12 bases had no gene match. Germline CDR1 is ENHRY and CDR2 is SYGVKD. CDR3 sequence (DNA): TGTGCCATCAGTGAGTCGAGCCCGTTGCGGGGGGCCCCAGATACGCAGTATTTT. Translation: CAISESSPLRGAPDTQYF.

The V gene is TRBV29-1, the J gene TRBJ1-1; D remains ambiguous. Germline V CDR1 and CDR2: SQVTM, ANQGSEA. CDR3 length equals 14 residues. The V end lost 8 bases, the J end lost 1 base, and 17 bases lay between the germline ends. CDR3 in DNA: TGCAGCCACCTCCCCTCAGCAGGGAACACTGAAGCTTTCTTT. It translates to CSHLPSAGNTEAFF.

The sample holds a few counts of this clonotype. The chain is built from TRBV27 and TRBJ1-2, with no clear D. This CDR3 contains 18 residues. Germline CDR1 reads MNHEY; CDR2 reads SMNVEV (reference sequence). V lost 6 bases and J 1 base, leaving 24 bases between the germline ends. CDR3 region: CASSLLLPGLQRNYGYTF. Here the CDR3 DNA reads TGTGCCAGCAGCCTATTATTACCGGGGTTGCAGCGTAACTATGGCTACACCTTC.

This clonotype was seen more than once but under ten times. The chain combines TRBV11-3 with TRBJ2-3; 7 bases map to TRBD1. The CDR3 has 15 amino acids. Germline values: CDR1 SGHNT, CDR2 YENEEA. Trimming removed 5 bases from V and 4 bases from J; junction bases left unmatched: 9. CDR3 sequence reads: CASSPEGGRADTQYF. The CDR3 DNA follows: TGTGCCAGCAGCCCCGAAGGGGGCCGGGCAGATACGCAGTATTTT.

This clonotype appeared many times. The V gene is TRBV4-3, the J gene TRBJ1-6; TRBD1 aligns across 7 bases. Germline V CDR1 and CDR2: LGHNA, YSLEER. The CDR3 has 16 residues. V shed 0 bases and J 7 bases; nucleotides not matched to a gene: 6. The CDR3 DNA reads TGCGCCAGCAGCCAAGAAGGTCACAGGGGAAATTCACCCCTCCACTTT. Residues: CASSQEGHRGNSPLHF.

This clonotype was observed many times. The chain carries TRBV5-5 and TRBJ2-1; TRBD1 agrees at 8 bases. The V and J ends lost 3 bases and 7 bases, in that order; junction bases with no gene match: 9. The CDR3 has 15 amino acids. Germline assignment: CDR1 SGHKS and CDR2 YYEKEE (reference sequence). CDR3 bases: TGTGCCAGCAGCTCGACAGGGGAGGTGTGGAATGAGCAGTTCTTC. It codes for CASSSTGEVWNEQFF.

This clonotype was detected ten times or more. The rearrangement joins TRBV5-1 to TRBJ1-1, with 11 positions matching TRBD1. CDR3 length: 16 residues. The V gene's germline CDR1 is SGHRS and CDR2 YFSETQ. V lost 3 bases and J lost 10; bases outside the gene matches: 14. CDR3 sequence reads: CASSSGTGGTARTAFF. The CDR3 DNA sequence: TGCGCCAGCAGCTCCGGGACAGGGGGAACGGCCCGAACAGCTTTCTTT. The whole variable domain, remainder taken from reference TRBV5-1 and TRBJ1-1, is KAGVTQTPRYLIKTRGQQVTLSCSPISGHRSVSWYQQTPGQGLQFLFEYFSETQRNKGNFPGRFSGRQFSNSRSEMNVSTLELGDSALYLCASSSGTGGTARTAFFGQGTRLTVV.

This clonotype has ten or more counts. The chain joins TRBV6-2 or TRBV6-3 to TRBJ2-2, with D hard to call. V gave up 2 bases and J gave up 0 bases, with 7 bases separating them. Germline V gene sequence: CDR1 MNHEY, CDR2 SVGEGT. The CDR3 consists of 15 residues. CDR3 region: CASSYKFSNTGELFF. For the CDR3, the DNA is TGTGCCAGCAGTTACAAGTTCTCGAACACCGGGGAGCTGTTTTTT.

This clonotype was detected a few times. CDR3 residues: CASSSRRYRANTGELFF. Written as DNA, the CDR3 is TGTGCCAGCAGCTCGCGAAGGTACAGGGCAAACACCGGGGAGCTGTTTTTT. The gene calls are TRBV9 and TRBJ2-2; D is perhaps TRBD1 (6 bases). V lost 4 bases to trimming and J lost 2 bases, with 18 bases between them. This CDR3 is built from 17 residues. From germline, CDR1 is SGDLS and CDR2 YYNGEE. Drawing the rest from reference TRBV9 and TRBJ2-2, the complete variable domain is DSGVTQTPKHLITATGQRVTLRCSPRSGDLSVYWYQQSLDQGLQFLIQYYNGEERAKGNILERFSAQQFPDLHSELNLSSLELGDSALYFCASSSRRYRANTGELFFGEGSRLTVL.

This clonotype was recorded many times. The chain links TRBV2 to TRBJ2-3; unclear D gene. This CDR3 has 11 residues. CDR1 SNHLY and CDR2 FYNNEI come from the germline V gene. V was cut by 5 bases and J by 2 bases, with 2 bases left in between. CDR3 sequence reads: CASSTTDTQYF. The DNA for the CDR3 is TGTGCCAGCAGTACCACAGATACGCAGTATTTT. The full variable domain, its missing parts supplied by reference TRBV2 and TRBJ2-3, is EPEVTQTPSHQVTQMGQEVILRCVPISNHLYFYWYRQILGQKVEFLVSFYNNEISEKSEIFDDQFSVERPDGSNFTLKIRSTKLEDSAMYFCASSTTDTQYFGPGTRLTVL.

This clonotype has ten or more counts. This sequence joins TRBV20-1 and TRBJ1-5; D gene ambiguous. Germline V gene lookup returns CDR1 DFQATT and CDR2 SNEGSKA (reference sequence). V was pared by 3 bases and J by 11 bases, with 14 bases between. This CDR3 contains 12 residues. The DNA for the CDR3 is TGCAGTGCTAGGTGGGAGTCCGGGTCCCAGCATTTT. Its protein product is CSARWESGSQHF.

This clonotype was detected ten times or more. The chain uses TRBV2 and TRBJ2-7, with no clear D. Germline V gene sequence: CDR1 SNHLY, CDR2 FYNNEI. The CDR3 sequence is 11 residues long. V lost 3 bases to trimming and J lost 5 bases, with 5 bases between them. CDR3 residues: CASSETHEQYF. CDR3 in DNA: TGTGCCAGCAGTGAGACGCACGAGCAGTACTTC.

This clonotype was detected many times. The V gene is TRBV7-2, the J gene TRBJ1-1, with 7 nucleotides matching TRBD1. V trimming: 5 bases; J trimming: 5 bases; junction bases outside the gene matches: 5. This CDR3 spans 13 amino acids. From germline, CDR1 is SGHTA and CDR2 FQGNSA. The DNA of the CDR3 is TGTGCCAGCAGCCGAGACAGGGAAACTGAAGCTTTCTTT. Encoded protein: CASSRDRETEAFF. The whole variable domain, remainder taken from reference TRBV7-2 and TRBJ1-1, is GAGVSQSPSNKVTEKGKDVELRCDPISGHTALYWYRQSLGQGLEFLIYFQGNSAPDKSGLPSDRFSAERTGGSVSTLTIQRTQQEDSAVYLCASSRDRETEAFFGQGTRLTVV.

This clonotype was recorded at least ten times. The V gene is TRBV18, the J gene TRBJ1-5, with D hard to call. This CDR3 is built from 14 residues. Germline CDR1 KGHSH, CDR2 LQKENI. V lost 1 base and J lost 3, with 7 bases in between. DNA for the CDR3: TGTGCCAGCTCACCACTAGGGAACAATCAGCCCCAGCATTTT. Translated, it gives CASSPLGNNQPQHF.